The clone carrying this T cell receptor (beta chain) was seen a handful of times. These data are taken from a study of cytomegalovirus exposure and HLA in healthy donors. Trimming took 1 base from V and 1 from J, leaving 10 bases between them. CDR3 length: 15 amino acids. Germline CDR1 SGHAT, CDR2 FQNNGV. The PCR ran on 60 Vbeta and 13 Jbeta primers. Clones were read by immunoSEQ multiplex PCR, and TCRdb kept only the in-frame ones, dropping some. This table has more than 100,000 clones, around two thirds appearing once. The J gene is TRBJ1-1, the V gene TRBV11-2; D not resolved. This receptor was identified in a woman in her forties in good health and CMV-seropositive. The specimen sequenced was PBMCs. DNA of the CDR3: TGTGCCAGCAGCTTAGTCCGGGTTCCGAACACTGAAGCTTTCTTT. It specifies CASSLVRVPNTEAFF. Full variable domain (rest looked up from reference TRBV11-2 and TRBJ1-1): EAGVAQSPRYKIIEKRQSVAFWCNPISGHATLYWYQQILGQGPKLLIQFQNNGVVDDSQLPKDRFSAERLKGVDSTLKIQPAKLEDSAVYLCASSLVRVPNTEAFFGQGTRLTVV.